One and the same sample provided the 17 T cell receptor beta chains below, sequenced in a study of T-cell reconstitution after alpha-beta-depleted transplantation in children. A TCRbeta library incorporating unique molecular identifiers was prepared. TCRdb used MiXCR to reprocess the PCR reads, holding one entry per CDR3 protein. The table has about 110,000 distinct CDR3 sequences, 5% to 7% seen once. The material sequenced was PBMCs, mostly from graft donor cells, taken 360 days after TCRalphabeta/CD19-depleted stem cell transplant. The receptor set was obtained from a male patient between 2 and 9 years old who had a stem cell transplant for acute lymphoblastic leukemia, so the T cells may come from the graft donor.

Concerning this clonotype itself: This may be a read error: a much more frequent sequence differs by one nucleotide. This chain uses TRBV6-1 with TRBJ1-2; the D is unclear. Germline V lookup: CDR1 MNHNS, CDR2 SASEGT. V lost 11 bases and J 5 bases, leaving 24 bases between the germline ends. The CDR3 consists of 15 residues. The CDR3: CAGTESNGGVYGYTF. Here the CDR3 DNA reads TGTGCCGGCACTGAAAGTAATGGTGGGGTATATGGCTACACCTTC.

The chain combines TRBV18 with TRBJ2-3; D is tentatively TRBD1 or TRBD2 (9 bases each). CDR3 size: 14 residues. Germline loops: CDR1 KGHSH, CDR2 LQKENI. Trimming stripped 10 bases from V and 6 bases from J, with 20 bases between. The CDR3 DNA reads TGTGCCACCCATGCTAGCGGGACAGGGGATACGCAGTATTTT. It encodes CATHASGTGDTQYF.

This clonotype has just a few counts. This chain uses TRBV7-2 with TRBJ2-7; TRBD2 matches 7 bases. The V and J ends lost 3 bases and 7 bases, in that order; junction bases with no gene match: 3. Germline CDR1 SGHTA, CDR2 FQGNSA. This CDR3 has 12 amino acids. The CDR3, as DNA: TGTGCCAGCAGCTTGGGGGGGTGGGAGCAGTACTTC. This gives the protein CASSLGGWEQYF.

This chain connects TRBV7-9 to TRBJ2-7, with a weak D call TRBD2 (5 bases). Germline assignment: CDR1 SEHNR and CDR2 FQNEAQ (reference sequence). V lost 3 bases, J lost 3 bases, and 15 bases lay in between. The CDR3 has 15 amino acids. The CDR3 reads CASSFKRESHYEQYF. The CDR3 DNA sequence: TGTGCCAGCAGCTTTAAGAGGGAGTCCCACTACGAGCAGTACTTC.

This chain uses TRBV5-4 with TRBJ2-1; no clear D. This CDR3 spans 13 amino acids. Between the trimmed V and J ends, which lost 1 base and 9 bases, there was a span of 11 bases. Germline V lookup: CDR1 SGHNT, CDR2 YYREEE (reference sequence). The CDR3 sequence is CASSLLRDTEQFF. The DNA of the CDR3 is TGTGCCAGCAGCTTGTTAAGGGATACTGAGCAGTTCTTC.

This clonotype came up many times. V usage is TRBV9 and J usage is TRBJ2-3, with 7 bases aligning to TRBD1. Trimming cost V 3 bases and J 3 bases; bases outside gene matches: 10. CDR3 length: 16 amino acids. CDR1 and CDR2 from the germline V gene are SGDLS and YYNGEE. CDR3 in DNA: TGTGCCAGCAGCGCGTTCGCAAGACAGGGAACAGATACGCAGTATTTT. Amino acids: CASSAFARQGTDTQYF.

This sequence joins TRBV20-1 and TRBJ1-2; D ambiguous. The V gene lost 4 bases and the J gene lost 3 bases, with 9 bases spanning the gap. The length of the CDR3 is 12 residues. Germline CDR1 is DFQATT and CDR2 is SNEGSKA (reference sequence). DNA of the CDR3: TGCAGTGCTAATCCAGCGTACTATGGCTACACCTTC. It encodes CSANPAYYGYTF.

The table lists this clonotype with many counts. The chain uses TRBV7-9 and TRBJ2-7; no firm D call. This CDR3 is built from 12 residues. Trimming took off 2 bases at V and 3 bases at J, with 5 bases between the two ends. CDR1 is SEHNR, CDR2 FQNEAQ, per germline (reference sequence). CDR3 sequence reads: CASSLHLYEQYF. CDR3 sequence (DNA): TGTGCCAGCAGCTTACACCTCTACGAGCAGTACTTC.

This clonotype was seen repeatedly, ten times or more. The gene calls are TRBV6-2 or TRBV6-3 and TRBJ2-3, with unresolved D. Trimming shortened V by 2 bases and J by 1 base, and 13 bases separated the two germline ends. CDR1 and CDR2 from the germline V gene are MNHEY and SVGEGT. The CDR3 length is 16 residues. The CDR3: CASSYEAVWGTDTQYF. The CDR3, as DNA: TGTGCCAGCAGTTACGAGGCCGTTTGGGGCACAGATACGCAGTATTTT.

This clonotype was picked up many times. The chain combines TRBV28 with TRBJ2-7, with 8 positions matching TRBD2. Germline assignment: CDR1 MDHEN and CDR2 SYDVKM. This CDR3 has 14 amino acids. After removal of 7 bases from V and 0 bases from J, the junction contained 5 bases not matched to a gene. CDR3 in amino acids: CASTTRGGSYEQYF. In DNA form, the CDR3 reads TGTGCCAGCACCACACGGGGGGGCTCCTACGAGCAGTACTTC.

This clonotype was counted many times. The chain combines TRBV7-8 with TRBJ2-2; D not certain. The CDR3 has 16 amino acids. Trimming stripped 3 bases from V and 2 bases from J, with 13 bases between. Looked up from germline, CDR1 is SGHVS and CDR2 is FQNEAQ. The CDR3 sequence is CASSLEVPPNTGELFF. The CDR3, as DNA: TGTGCCAGCAGCTTGGAAGTCCCACCTAACACCGGGGAGCTGTTTTTT.

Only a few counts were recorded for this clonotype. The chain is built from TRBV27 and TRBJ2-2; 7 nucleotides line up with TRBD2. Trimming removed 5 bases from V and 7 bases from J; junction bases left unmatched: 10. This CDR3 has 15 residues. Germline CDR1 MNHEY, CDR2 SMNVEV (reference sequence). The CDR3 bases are TGTGCCAGCAGTCCCCGGGGAGGGTTGAGCGGGGAGCTGTTTTTT. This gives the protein CASSPRGGLSGELFF.

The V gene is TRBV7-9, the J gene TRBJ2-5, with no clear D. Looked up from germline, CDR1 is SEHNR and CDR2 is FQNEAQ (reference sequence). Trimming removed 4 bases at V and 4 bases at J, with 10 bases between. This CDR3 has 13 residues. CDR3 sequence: CASSSLSPETQYF. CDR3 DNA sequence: TGTGCCAGCAGCTCGCTTTCGCCAGAGACCCAGTACTTC.

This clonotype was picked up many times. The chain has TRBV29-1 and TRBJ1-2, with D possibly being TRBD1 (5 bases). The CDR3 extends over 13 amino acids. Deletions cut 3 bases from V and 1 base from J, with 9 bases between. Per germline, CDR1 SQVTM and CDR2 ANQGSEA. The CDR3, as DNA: TGCAGCGTTGATGAGGGGCTTAACTATGGCTACACCTTC. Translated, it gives CSVDEGLNYGYTF. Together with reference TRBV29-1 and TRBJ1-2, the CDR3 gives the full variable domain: SAVISQKPSRDICQRGTSLTIQCQVDSQVTMMFWYRQQPGQSLTLIATANQGSEATYESGFVIDKFPISRPNLTFSTLTVSNMSPEDSSIYLCSVDEGLNYGYTFGSGTRLTVV.

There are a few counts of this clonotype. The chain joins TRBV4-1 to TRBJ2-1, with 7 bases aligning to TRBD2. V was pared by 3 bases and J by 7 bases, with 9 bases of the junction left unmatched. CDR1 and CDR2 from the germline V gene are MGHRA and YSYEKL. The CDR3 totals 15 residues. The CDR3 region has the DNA TGCGCCAGCAGCCACTCCGGGGGGTTAGGGAATGAGCAGTTCTTC. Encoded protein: CASSHSGGLGNEQFF.

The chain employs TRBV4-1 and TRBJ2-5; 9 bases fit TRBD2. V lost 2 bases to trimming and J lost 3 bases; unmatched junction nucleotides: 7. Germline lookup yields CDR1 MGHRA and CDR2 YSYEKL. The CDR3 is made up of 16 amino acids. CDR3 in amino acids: CASSQPSGAGKETQYF. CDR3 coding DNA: TGCGCCAGCAGCCAACCTAGCGGGGCGGGGAAAGAGACCCAGTACTTC.

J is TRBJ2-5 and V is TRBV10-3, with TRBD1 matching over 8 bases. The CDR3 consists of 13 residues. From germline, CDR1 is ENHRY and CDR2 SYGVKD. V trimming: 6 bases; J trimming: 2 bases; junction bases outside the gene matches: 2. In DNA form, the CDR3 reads TGTGCCATCAGCGACAGGGGTCAAGAGACCCAGTACTTC. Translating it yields CAISDRGQETQYF.